This TCR beta chain was documented in a study of T cells expressing NK-cell markers. Details on this clonotype: Antigen: not known.

TCRdb reprocessed the 5' RACE reads and stores each CDR3 protein as one record, lacking DNA. This sample's table reports a few hundred thousand distinct CDR3 sequences. Study findings and constraints: HCMV specificity of the expanded NKG2C+ T cell clones was not established.

Germline CDR1 ENHRY, CDR2 SYGVKD. This CDR3 is built from 14 residues. Sequencing input: blood T cells: a sorted CD56 or NKG2C T cell subset, CD4+ or CD8+ T cells, or bulk PBMC T cells (not recorded which). The chain joins TRBV10-3 to TRBJ2-7. The sequence was obtained from a man between 18 and 69 years old in good health. The CDR3 protein is CAISQGYGYYEQYF.